The sequence of this T cell receptor beta chain was determined in a study of OX40 agonist ivuxolimab in advanced cancers. Some clones are missing from TCRdb's copy, which holds only in-frame ones; the method was immunoSEQ multiplex PCR. The repertoire holds approximately 70,000 clones, 92% seen once, with over 0.35% in the top ten. The CDR3 is made up of 14 amino acids. Per germline, CDR1 LNHDA and CDR2 SQIVND (reference sequence). Unmatched junction bases numbered 8, after V lost 7 bases and J lost 6 bases. This chain uses TRBV19 with TRBJ1-4; the match to TRBD1 covers 7 bases. The clonotype was recovered from an adult with an advanced solid tumor such as melanoma, head and neck, liver or kidney cancer. The sequencing here drew on CD4+ or CD8+ T cells sorted from blood, taken in a trial of the OX40 agonist ivuxolimab. In DNA, the CDR3 is TGTGCCAGTAACCAGGAGGGGGCCGATGAAAAACTGTTTTTT. Protein: CASNQEGADEKLFF. The whole variable domain, filled in from reference TRBV19 and TRBJ1-4, reads DGGITQSPKYLFRKEGQNVTLSCEQNLNHDAMYWYRQDPGQGLRLIYYSQIVNDFQKGDIAEGYSVSREKKESFPLTVTSAQKNPTAFYLCASNQEGADEKLFFGSGTQLSVL.